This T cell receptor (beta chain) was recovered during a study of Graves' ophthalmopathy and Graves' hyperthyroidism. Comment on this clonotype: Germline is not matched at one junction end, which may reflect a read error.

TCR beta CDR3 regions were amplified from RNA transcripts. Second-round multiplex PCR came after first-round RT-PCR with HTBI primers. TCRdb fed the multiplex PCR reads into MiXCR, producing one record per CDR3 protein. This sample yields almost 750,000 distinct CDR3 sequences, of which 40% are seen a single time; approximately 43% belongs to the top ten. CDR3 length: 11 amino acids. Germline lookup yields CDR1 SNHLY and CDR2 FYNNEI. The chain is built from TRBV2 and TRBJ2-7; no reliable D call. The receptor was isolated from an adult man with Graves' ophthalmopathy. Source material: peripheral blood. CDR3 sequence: CASREAHLYYF. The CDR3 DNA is TGTGCCAGCAGGGAAGCCCATCTGTACTACTTC.